Listed below are T cell receptor beta chains from one sample, sequenced in a study of cytomegalovirus exposure and HLA in healthy donors. Sequenced by immunoSEQ multiplex PCR; TCRdb stores in-frame clones only, minus some. The sample comprises around 100,000 clones, approximately 80% of which are singletons, and roughly 3.4% rests with the top ten. The sequenced sample was PBMCs. All receptors derive from a man aged 25-40 years in good health and CMV-seropositive. CDR3s include the opening cysteine and the closing phenylalanine or tryptophan. Fields, in order: J gene, D gene, V gene, clone size, CDR3 DNA, CDR3 protein. A D gene is named only where the DNA matches it firmly. Only part of the rows carry a size: once, few, many, or a class if the clone is expanded.

J: TRBJ1-1
D: -
V: TRBV19
size: few
DNA: TGTGCCAGTAGTATTTGGGGGGAGGCGGACGCTTTCTTT
CDR3: CASSIWGEADAFF

J: TRBJ2-1
D: TRBD1
V: TRBV28
size: -
DNA: TGTGCCACGCTACAGGGGAGTAATGAGCAGTTCTTC
CDR3: CATLQGSNEQFF

J: TRBJ1-3
D: TRBD1
V: TRBV28
size: -
DNA: TGTGCCACGACAGGGGGCATTGGAAACACCATATATTTT
CDR3: CATTGGIGNTIYF

J: TRBJ1-4
D: TRBD1
V: TRBV5-1
size: -
DNA: TGCGCCAGCAGCCCTAGGGACAGGGGGACTAATGAAAAACTGTTTTTT
CDR3: CASSPRDRGTNEKLFF

J: TRBJ1-3
D: -
V: TRBV7-9
size: once
DNA: TGTTCCAGCAGGAGCTCTGGAAACACCATATATTTT
CDR3: CSSRSSGNTIYF

J: TRBJ2-2
D: TRBD1
V: TRBV4-1
size: few
DNA: TGCGCCAGCAGCTTGGGACAGGGGTATTCCGGGGAGCTGTTTTTT
CDR3: CASSLGQGYSGELFF

J: TRBJ1-3
D: TRBD1
V: TRBV5-1
size: -
DNA: TGCGCCAGCAGCTCACAGGGGGCGGCTGGAAACACCATATATTTT
CDR3: CASSSQGAAGNTIYF

J: TRBJ2-7
D: TRBD1
V: TRBV11-3
size: -
DNA: TGTGCCAGCAGCTTGACAGGGAACTCCTACGAGCAGTACTTC
CDR3: CASSLTGNSYEQYF

J: TRBJ2-1
D: TRBD2
V: TRBV11-1
size: once
DNA: TGTGCCAGCAGCTTAGTTGCGGGAGGGTCCTTGGGCTACAATGAGCAGTTCTTC
CDR3: CASSLVAGGSLGYNEQFF

J: TRBJ2-2
D: -
V: TRBV2
size: -
DNA: TGTGCCAGCAGCCCCCGCCGGTCCGGGGAGCTGTTTTTT
CDR3: CASSPRRSGELFF

J: TRBJ2-7
D: -
V: TRBV14
size: -
DNA: TGTGCCAGCAGCCTGGACAGAACCTACGAGCAGTACTTC
CDR3: CASSLDRTYEQYF

J: TRBJ1-5
D: -
V: TRBV19
size: -
DNA: TGTGCCAGTAGTTCCACCCAGGGGCCAAGCAATCAGCCCCAGCATTTT
CDR3: CASSSTQGPSNQPQHF

J: TRBJ2-5
D: TRBD1
V: TRBV5-1
size: -
DNA: TGCGCCAGCAGCGGACAGGGGGCAGAGACCCAGTACTTC
CDR3: CASSGQGAETQYF

J: TRBJ2-6
D: -
V: TRBV2
size: few
DNA: TGTGCCAGCAGTGGTCCCGGTCTCCTGACTTTC
CDR3: CASSGPGLLTF

J: TRBJ2-7
D: -
V: TRBV10-3
size: -
DNA: TGTGCCATCAGTGAGAGGGGGTTCAACGACGAGCAGTACTTC
CDR3: CAISERGFNDEQYF

J: TRBJ2-3
D: -
V: TRBV29-1
size: -
DNA: TGCAGCGTTGCGGTAGATACGCAGTATTTT
CDR3: CSVAVDTQYF

J: TRBJ1-1
D: -
V: TRBV10-2
size: -
DNA: TGCGCCAGCAGTGAGCTCCAGGAGAACACTGAAGCTTTCTTT
CDR3: CASSELQENTEAFF

J: TRBJ2-1
D: -
V: TRBV9
size: -
DNA: TGTGCCAGCAGCGTAGCAAACTCGGGAGAGCAGTTCTTC
CDR3: CASSVANSGEQFF

J: TRBJ2-7
D: -
V: TRBV2
size: -
DNA: TGTGCCAGCAGTCGTCGCGGCTACGAGCAGTACTTC
CDR3: CASSRRGYEQYF

J: TRBJ2-7
D: -
V: TRBV27
size: -
DNA: TGTGCCAGCAGTTTGTCTCTTGCCTACGAGCAGTACTTC
CDR3: CASSLSLAYEQYF

J: TRBJ1-5
D: TRBD1
V: TRBV2
size: -
DNA: TGTGCCAGCAGTTACCGACAGGGGGGTACCAATCAGCCCCAGCATTTT
CDR3: CASSYRQGGTNQPQHF

J: TRBJ2-1
D: TRBD2
V: TRBV14
size: -
DNA: TGTGCCAGCAGCAAAGGACTAGCGGGAGAGCAGTTCTTC
CDR3: CASSKGLAGEQFF

J: TRBJ2-3
D: -
V: TRBV10-1
size: -
DNA: TGCGCCAGCAGTGATGAGAGGTGGATACCGCAGTATTTT
CDR3: CASSDERWIPQYF